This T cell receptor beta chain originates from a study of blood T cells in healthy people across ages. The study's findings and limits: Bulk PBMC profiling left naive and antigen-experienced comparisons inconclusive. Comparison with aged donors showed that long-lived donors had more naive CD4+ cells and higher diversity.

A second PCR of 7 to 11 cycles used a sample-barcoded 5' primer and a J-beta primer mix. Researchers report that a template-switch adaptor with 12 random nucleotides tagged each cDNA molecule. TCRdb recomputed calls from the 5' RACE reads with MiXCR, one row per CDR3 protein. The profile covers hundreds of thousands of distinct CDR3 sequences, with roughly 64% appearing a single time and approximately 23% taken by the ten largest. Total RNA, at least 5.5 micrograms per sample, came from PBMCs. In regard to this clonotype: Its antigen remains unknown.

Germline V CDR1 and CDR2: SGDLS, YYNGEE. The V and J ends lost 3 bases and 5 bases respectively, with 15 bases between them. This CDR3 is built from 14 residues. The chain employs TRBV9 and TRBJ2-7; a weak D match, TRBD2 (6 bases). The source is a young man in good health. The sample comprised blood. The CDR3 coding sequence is TGTGCCAGCAGCGGGGGCGGGACTTCCCACGAGCAGTACTTC. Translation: CASSGGGTSHEQYF.